The TCR beta chain described here comes from a study of monozygotic twins with inflammatory bowel disease. Overall study findings and caveats: Among IBD patients, fewer clonotypes were shared with others than among healthy twins, especially with disease activity.

The CDR3 spans 14 residues. Germline V CDR1 and CDR2: MGHRA, YSYEKL. Turning to this clonotype: Its antigen is unidentified.

The template-switching step introduced UMIs that carried a 6-nucleotide sample barcode. With the 5' RACE reads reprocessed, TCRdb shows one record per CDR3 protein and no DNA. The sample data list 200,000 to 250,000 distinct CDR3 sequences. This sequence was found in a human donor with ulcerative colitis or Crohn's disease, or a healthy co-twin of an affected twin (not recorded which). The rearrangement links TRBV4-1 to TRBJ1-4; lacking DNA, the TRBD1 call made by TCRdb goes unchecked. Sequenced input: blood. The CDR3 spells CASSLTETYEKLFF.